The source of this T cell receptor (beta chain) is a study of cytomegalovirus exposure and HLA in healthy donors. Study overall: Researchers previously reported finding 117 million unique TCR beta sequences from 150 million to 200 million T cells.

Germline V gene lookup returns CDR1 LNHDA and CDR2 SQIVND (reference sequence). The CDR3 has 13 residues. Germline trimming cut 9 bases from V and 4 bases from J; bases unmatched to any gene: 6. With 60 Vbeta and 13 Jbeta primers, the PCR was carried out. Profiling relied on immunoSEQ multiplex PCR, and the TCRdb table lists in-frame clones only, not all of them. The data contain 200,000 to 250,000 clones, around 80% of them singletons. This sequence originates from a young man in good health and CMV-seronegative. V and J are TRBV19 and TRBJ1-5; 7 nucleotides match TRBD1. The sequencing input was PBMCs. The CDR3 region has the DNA TGTGCCAGACCCGGACAGGAAAATCAGCCCCAGCATTTT. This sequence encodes CARPGQENQPQHF.